This record looks at one TCR beta chain sequence and its context. Profiling relied on immunoSEQ multiplex PCR, and the TCRdb table lists in-frame clones only, not all of them. The sample contains over 65,000 clones, roughly 92% of which appear only once. CDR3 size: 14 residues. CDR1 LNHDA and CDR2 SQIVND come from the germline V gene (reference sequence). V was trimmed by 1 base and J by 2 bases, leaving 9 bases between them. The sample comes from a study of control samples from healthy donors and cancer patients. Source material: blood. This clonotype was obtained from a middle-aged woman in good health. The V and J genes are TRBV19 and TRBJ2-7; D possibly corresponds to TRBD1 (6 bases). CDR3 residues: CASSIGGHTYEQYF. DNA for the CDR3: TGTGCCAGTAGTATAGGGGGACACACCTACGAGCAGTACTTC.